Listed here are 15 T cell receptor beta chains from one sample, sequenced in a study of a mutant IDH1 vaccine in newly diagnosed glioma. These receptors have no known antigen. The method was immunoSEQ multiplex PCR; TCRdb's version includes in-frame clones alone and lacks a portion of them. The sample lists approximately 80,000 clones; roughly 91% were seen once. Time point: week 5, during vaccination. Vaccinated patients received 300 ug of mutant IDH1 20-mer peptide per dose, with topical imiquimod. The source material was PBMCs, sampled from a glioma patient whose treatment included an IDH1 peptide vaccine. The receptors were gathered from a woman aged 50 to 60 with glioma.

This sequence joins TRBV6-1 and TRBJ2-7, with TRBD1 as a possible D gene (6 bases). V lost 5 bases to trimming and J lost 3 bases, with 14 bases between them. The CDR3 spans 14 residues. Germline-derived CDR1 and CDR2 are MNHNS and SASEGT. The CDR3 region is CASSSRDTYYEQYF. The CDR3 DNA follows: TGTGCCAGCAGTTCCCGGGACACCTACTACGAGCAGTACTTC.

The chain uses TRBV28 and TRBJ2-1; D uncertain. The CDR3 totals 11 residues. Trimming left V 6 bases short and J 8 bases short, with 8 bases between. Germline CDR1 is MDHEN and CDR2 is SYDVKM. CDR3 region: CASSPEDEQFF. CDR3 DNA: TGTGCCAGCAGCCCTGAGGATGAGCAGTTCTTC.

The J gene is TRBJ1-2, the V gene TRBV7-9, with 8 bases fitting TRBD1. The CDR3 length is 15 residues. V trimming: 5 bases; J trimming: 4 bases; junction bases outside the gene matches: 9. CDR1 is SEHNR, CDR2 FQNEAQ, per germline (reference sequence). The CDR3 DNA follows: TGTGCCAGCAGCCCCGACAGGGGTGTCGGCTATGGCTACACCTTC. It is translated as CASSPDRGVGYGYTF.

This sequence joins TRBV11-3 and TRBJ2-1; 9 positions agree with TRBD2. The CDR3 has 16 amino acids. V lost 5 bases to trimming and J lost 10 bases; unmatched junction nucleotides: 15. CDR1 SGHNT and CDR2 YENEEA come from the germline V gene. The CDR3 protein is CASSAGGLAGPGEQFF. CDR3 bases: TGTGCCAGCAGCGCGGGGGGTCTAGCGGGGCCCGGGGAGCAGTTCTTC.

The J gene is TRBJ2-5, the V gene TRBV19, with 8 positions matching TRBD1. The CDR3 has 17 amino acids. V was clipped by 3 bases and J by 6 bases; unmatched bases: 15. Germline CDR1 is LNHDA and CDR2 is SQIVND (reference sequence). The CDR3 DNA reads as TGTGCCAGTAGTATCGCAGGGGGCACCTATACTGAGAAGACCCAGTACTTC. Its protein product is CASSIAGGTYTEKTQYF.

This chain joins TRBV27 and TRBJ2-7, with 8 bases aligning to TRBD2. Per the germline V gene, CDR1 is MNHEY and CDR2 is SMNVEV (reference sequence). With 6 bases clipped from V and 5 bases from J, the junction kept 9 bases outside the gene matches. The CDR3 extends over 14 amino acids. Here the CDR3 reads CASRPSGSKNEQYF. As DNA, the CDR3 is TGTGCCAGCAGACCCAGCGGGAGTAAGAACGAGCAGTACTTC.

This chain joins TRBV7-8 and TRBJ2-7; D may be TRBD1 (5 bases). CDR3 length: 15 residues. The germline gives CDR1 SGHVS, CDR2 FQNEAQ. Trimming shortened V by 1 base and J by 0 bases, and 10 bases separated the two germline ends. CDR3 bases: TGTGCCAGCAGCTTAGGGGGCGGAAGCTCCTACGAGCAGTACTTC. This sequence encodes CASSLGGGSSYEQYF.

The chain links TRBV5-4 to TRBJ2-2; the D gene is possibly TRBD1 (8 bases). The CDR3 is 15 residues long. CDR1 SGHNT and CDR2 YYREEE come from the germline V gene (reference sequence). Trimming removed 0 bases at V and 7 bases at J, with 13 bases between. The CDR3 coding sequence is TGTGCCAGCAGCTTGGAACAGGGGGGGCGCGGGGAGCTGTTTTTT. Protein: CASSLEQGGRGELFF.

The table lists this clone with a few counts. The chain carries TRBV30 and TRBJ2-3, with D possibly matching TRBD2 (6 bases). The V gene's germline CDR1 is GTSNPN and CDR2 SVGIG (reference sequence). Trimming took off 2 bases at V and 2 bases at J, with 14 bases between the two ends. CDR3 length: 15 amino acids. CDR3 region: CAWSTGGALTDTQYF. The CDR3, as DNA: TGTGCCTGGAGTACCGGAGGGGCACTCACAGATACGCAGTATTTT.

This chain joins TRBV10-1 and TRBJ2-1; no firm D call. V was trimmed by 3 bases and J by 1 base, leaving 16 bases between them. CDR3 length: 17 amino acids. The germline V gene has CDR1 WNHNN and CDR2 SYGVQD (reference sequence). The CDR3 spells CASSDSSRSRSYNEQFF. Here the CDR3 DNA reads TGCGCCAGCAGTGATTCTTCTCGTAGTAGATCCTACAATGAGCAGTTCTTC.

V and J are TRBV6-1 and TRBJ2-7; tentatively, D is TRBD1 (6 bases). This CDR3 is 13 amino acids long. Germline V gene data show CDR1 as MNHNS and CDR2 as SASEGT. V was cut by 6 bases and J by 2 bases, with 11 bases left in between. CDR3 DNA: TGTGCCAGCAGGGCAGGGGTAGCCTACGAGCAGTACTTC. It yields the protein CASRAGVAYEQYF.

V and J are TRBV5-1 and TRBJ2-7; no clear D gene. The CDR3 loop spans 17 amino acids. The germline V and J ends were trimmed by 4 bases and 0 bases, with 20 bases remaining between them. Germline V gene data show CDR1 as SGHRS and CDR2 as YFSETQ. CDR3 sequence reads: CASSPPPRGSPSYEQYF. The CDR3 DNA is TGCGCCAGCAGCCCCCCCCCACGTGGCAGTCCCTCCTACGAGCAGTACTTC. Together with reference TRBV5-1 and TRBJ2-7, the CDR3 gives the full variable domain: KAGVTQTPRYLIKTRGQQVTLSCSPISGHRSVSWYQQTPGQGLQFLFEYFSETQRNKGNFPGRFSGRQFSNSRSEMNVSTLELGDSALYLCASSPPPRGSPSYEQYFGPGTRLTVT.

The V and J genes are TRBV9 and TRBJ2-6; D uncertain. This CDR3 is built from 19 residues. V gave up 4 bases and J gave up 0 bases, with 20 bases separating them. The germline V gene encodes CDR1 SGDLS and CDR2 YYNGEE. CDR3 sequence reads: CASSTRVDISSSGANVLTF. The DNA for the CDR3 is TGTGCCAGCAGCACCCGAGTTGACATCTCGAGCTCTGGGGCCAACGTCCTGACTTTC.

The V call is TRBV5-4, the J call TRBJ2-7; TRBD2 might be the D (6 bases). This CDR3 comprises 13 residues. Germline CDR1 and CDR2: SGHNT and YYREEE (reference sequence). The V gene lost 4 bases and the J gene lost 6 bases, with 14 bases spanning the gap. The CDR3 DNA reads TGTGCCAGCAGCCTGGACGGGGGTACCGAGCAGTACTTC. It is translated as CASSLDGGTEQYF.

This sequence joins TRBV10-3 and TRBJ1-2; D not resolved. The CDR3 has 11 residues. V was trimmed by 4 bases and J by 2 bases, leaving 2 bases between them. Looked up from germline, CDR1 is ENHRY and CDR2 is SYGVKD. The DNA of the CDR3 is TGTGCCATCAGTGCAAACTATGGCTACACCTTC. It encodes CAISANYGYTF.